This entry concerns a single T cell receptor (beta chain). Self-reported history from a screening survey and questionnaire set each donor's cohort. These data are taken from a study of blood T cell repertoires in COVID-19. Study overall: From T cells, B-cell-depleted T cells, or PBMCs came the material, which was cDNA or gDNA.

V was pared by 6 bases and J by 5 bases, with 14 bases between. CDR1 is SGHRS, CDR2 YFSETQ, per germline. The length of the CDR3 is 13 residues. In the original workflow: Amplified reference gene primers provided the basis for estimating nucleated cell counts. TCRdb keeps only in-frame clones here, not all; method: immunoSEQ multiplex PCR. V, J and clone size are those of that table, while D and trimming were read from the DNA. The table shows roughly 290,000 clones, with 70% to 90% occurring only once. The chain is built from TRBV5-1 and TRBJ2-5, with D tentatively TRBD1 (6 bases). The sample was PBMCs or T cells enriched from blood (not recorded which). The receptor comes from a man aged 25 to 40 who had recovered from COVID-19. As DNA, the CDR3 is TGCGCCAGCACCCAGGGGAACGATGAGACCCAGTACTTC. Protein sequence: CASTQGNDETQYF.